This T cell receptor beta chain derives from a study of control samples from healthy donors and cancer patients. This table comes from immunoSEQ multiplex PCR, and its TCRdb copy is limited to in-frame clones, with some not included. The sample consists of approximately 97,000 clones, around four fifths of them appearing once. This sequence originates from a man aged 25 to 40 in good health. Sequencing used blood.

The CDR3 bases are TGTGCCAGCAGCCCAGGGAGGGGCGACGAGCAGTACTTC. Amino acid sequence: CASSPGRGDEQYF. The gene calls are TRBV7-8 and TRBJ2-7; the match to TRBD2 covers 7 bases. Germline assignment: CDR1 SGHVS and CDR2 FQNEAQ. The CDR3 covers 13 residues. The trim removed 5 bases at V and 5 bases at J, leaving 6 bases unmatched.